These 23 T cell receptor beta chains share one sample of origin, sequenced in a study of T cells in Graves' hyperthyroidism and ophthalmopathy. The investigators amplified TCR beta CDR3 regions from RNA transcripts. TCR CDR3 underwent first-round RT-PCR with the HTBI primer set. One entry per CDR3 protein, called by TCRdb with MiXCR from the multiplex PCR reads. This sample has 700,000 or so distinct CDR3 sequences; approximately 14% occur once, and the top ten carry about an eighth. Sequencing was performed on blood. These receptors were taken from a woman aged 45-65 years with Graves' ophthalmopathy.

This clonotype showed up many times. The CDR3 DNA is TGCGCCAGCAGCCAGTCAGGTCTGAGGTCCTACGAGCAGTACTTC. Protein product: CASSQSGLRSYEQYF. This chain joins TRBV5-1 and TRBJ2-7; D is ambiguous. Germline V gives CDR1 SGHRS, CDR2 YFSETQ. Trimming removed 4 bases from V and 1 base from J, with 15 bases in between. The CDR3 contains 15 residues.

This clonotype was recorded at least ten times. This rearrangement joins TRBV30 to TRBJ2-7; 7 bases match TRBD1. The V gene end was trimmed by 0 bases and the J gene end by 1 base; junction bases not matched to a gene: 9. This CDR3 has 16 amino acids. Germline assignment: CDR1 GTSNPN and CDR2 SVGIG (reference sequence). The DNA for the CDR3 is TGTGCCTGGAGTGTACTTAGGGGGCTGACGTCCTACGAGCAGTACTTC. Translated, it gives CAWSVLRGLTSYEQYF.

This clonotype has ten or more counts. J is TRBJ2-5 and V is TRBV30; TRBD2 matches 7 bases. Per germline, CDR1 GTSNPN and CDR2 SVGIG (reference sequence). Unmatched junction bases numbered 12, after V lost 4 bases and J lost 7 bases. The CDR3 extends over 14 amino acids. The CDR3 is CAWTPTGLVGTQYF. The CDR3 DNA follows: TGTGCCTGGACTCCTACTGGACTAGTAGGGACCCAGTACTTC.

About this clonotype itself: The germline gene is not matched at one end of the junction; a read error may be the cause. The V and J genes are TRBV12-3 or TRBV12-4 and TRBJ2-7; D remains unclear. The CDR3 sequence is 14 residues long. This CDR3 is CASSLNANSYGQYF. The CDR3 DNA sequence: TGTGCCAGCAGTTTGAACGCGAACTCCTACGGGCAGTACTTC.

V is TRBV27 and J is TRBJ2-5; TRBD1 aligns across 7 bases. CDR1 is MNHEY and CDR2 is SMNVEV in the germline V gene (reference sequence). CDR3 length: 15 amino acids. The trim removed 5 bases at V and 2 bases at J, leaving 8 bases unmatched. CDR3 region: CASSHQTGMQETQYF. As DNA, the CDR3 is TGTGCCAGCAGTCACCAGACAGGGATGCAAGAGACCCAGTACTTC.

This clonotype appeared many times. The CDR3 DNA reads TGTGCCAGCAGCTTTAACGTTTGGAGCGCGCCAGAGACCCAGTACTTC. As protein: CASSFNVWSAPETQYF. V usage is TRBV5-6 and J usage is TRBJ2-5; no definite D call. Deletions cut 2 bases from V and 4 bases from J, with 18 bases between. The CDR3 runs 16 residues. Germline lookup yields CDR1 SGHDT and CDR2 YYEEEE.

This clonotype was picked up many times. The rearrangement links TRBV29-1 to TRBJ1-1; no definite D call. The CDR3 is 15 amino acids. Deletions cut 1 base from V and 0 bases from J, with 12 bases between. The V gene's germline CDR1 is SQVTM and CDR2 ANQGSEA. Here the CDR3 DNA reads TGCAGCGTTGAAGGTCTTTCGGGCATGAACACTGAAGCTTTCTTT. Its translation: CSVEGLSGMNTEAFF.

This clonotype was observed a handful of times. CDR3 DNA: TGTGCCAGTAGTATGCTTCCAGGGGCCGGGGAGCTGTTTTTT. It encodes CASSMLPGAGELFF. The chain couples TRBV19 to TRBJ2-2, with D tentatively TRBD1 (6 bases). This CDR3 has 14 amino acids. V shed 3 bases and J shed 6 bases, with 11 bases lying between them. Germline V lookup: CDR1 LNHDA, CDR2 SQIVND (reference sequence).

This clonotype was detected ten times or more. The V call is TRBV28, the J call TRBJ2-7; 7 nucleotides align to TRBD1. The CDR3 spans 14 residues. Germline lookup yields CDR1 MDHEN and CDR2 SYDVKM. With V trimmed by 5 bases and J by 1 base, 5 bases remained unmatched. The CDR3 spells CASSRQGPSYEQYF. Written as DNA, the CDR3 is TGTGCCAGCAGTCGACAGGGCCCTTCCTACGAGCAGTACTTC.

The sample holds many counts of this clonotype. This chain connects TRBV24-1 to TRBJ2-1; 8 positions match TRBD2. J lost 4 bases, V lost 3 bases, and 4 bases had no gene match. Per germline, CDR1 KGHDR and CDR2 SFDVKD. The CDR3 totals 15 residues. The CDR3 DNA reads as TGTGCCACCAGTGATACGGGAGGGCCGTACAATGAGCAGTTCTTC. Its protein is CATSDTGGPYNEQFF.

A few counts support this clonotype. The V call is TRBV19, the J call TRBJ1-4; TRBD1 is a possible D gene (5 bases). The CDR3 loop spans 13 amino acids. V lost 5 bases and J 5 bases, leaving 9 bases between the germline ends. CDR1 LNHDA and CDR2 SQIVND come from the germline V gene (reference sequence). CDR3 residues: CASSVRGNEKLFF. The CDR3, as DNA: TGTGCCAGTAGTGTCCGGGGCAATGAAAAACTGTTTTTT.

This clonotype was observed a handful of times. The chain links TRBV28 to TRBJ2-1, with 10 positions matching TRBD2. The CDR3 contains 21 residues. Germline-derived CDR1 and CDR2 are MDHEN and SYDVKM. V was clipped by 3 bases and J by 0 bases; unmatched bases: 17. The CDR3 region is CASSFVFGFSGRISSYNEQFF. The CDR3 nucleotides read TGTGCCAGCAGTTTCGTTTTCGGTTTTAGCGGGAGGATCAGCTCCTACAATGAGCAGTTCTTC.

There are many counts of this clonotype. The chain employs TRBV7-2 and TRBJ2-7, with a weak D call TRBD2 (8 bases). V was clipped by 5 bases and J by 6 bases, with 20 bases between them. CDR1 is SGHTA, CDR2 FQGNSA, per germline. The CDR3 spans 15 residues. This chain's CDR3 is CASSIQGTSWGEQYF. The CDR3 DNA reads TGTGCCAGCAGCATACAGGGGACTAGTTGGGGCGAGCAGTACTTC.

The genes are TRBV4-2 and TRBJ2-5, with 8 positions matching TRBD2. The CDR3 sequence is 16 residues long. The V and J ends lost 3 bases and 5 bases, in that order; junction bases with no gene match: 11. Germline values: CDR1 LGHNA, CDR2 YNFKEQ. In DNA form, the CDR3 reads TGTGCCAGCAGCCAGCCCATAGCGGGAAAAGGGGAGACCCAGTACTTC. As protein: CASSQPIAGKGETQYF.

V is TRBV25-1 and J is TRBJ1-2, with 8 bases aligning to TRBD1. The CDR3 length is 16 residues. Trimming cost V 2 bases and J 5 bases; bases outside gene matches: 10. Germline-derived CDR1 and CDR2 are MGHDK and SYGVNS. DNA of the CDR3: TGTGCCAGCAGTGAAGCCCTGACAGGGGCACCATATGGCTACACCTTC. Translating it yields CASSEALTGAPYGYTF.

This clonotype was seen many times. The chain uses TRBV28 and TRBJ1-2; no clear D gene. V lost 5 bases to trimming and J lost 6 bases, with 10 bases between them. In germline, CDR1 is MDHEN, CDR2 SYDVKM. The CDR3 has 12 amino acids. The CDR3 reads CASSKGLHGYTF. The CDR3 bases are TGTGCCAGCAGTAAAGGGTTACATGGCTACACCTTC.

This clonotype has ten or more counts. The chain links TRBV5-1 to TRBJ1-2, with TRBD1 as a possible D gene (5 bases). This CDR3 spans 13 amino acids. The V gene's germline CDR1 is SGHRS and CDR2 YFSETQ. Trimming shortened V by 4 bases and J by 8 bases, and 15 bases separated the two germline ends. The CDR3 loop is CASSEPGTGGYTF. In DNA form, the CDR3 reads TGCGCCAGCAGCGAACCCGGGACGGGGGGCTACACCTTC.

The rearrangement uses TRBV5-5 and TRBJ2-7; 7 positions match TRBD2. V dropped 9 bases and J dropped 4; count of bases not matched to a gene: 7. The germline V gene encodes CDR1 SGHKS and CDR2 YYEKEE (reference sequence). The CDR3 extends over 12 amino acids. The DNA for the CDR3 is TGTGCCACCCTCGGGGGGACTTACGAGCAGTACTTC. This sequence encodes CATLGGTYEQYF.

The chain has TRBV6-6 and TRBJ2-1, with a weak D call TRBD2 (6 bases). Germline CDR1 reads MNHNY; CDR2 reads SVGAGI (reference sequence). This CDR3 is built from 15 residues. V gave up 2 bases and J gave up 9 bases, with 17 bases separating them. The CDR3 region has the DNA TGTGCCAGCAGTTACCGTCAGGCAGGGCGGGGTGAGCAGTTCTTC. This gives the protein CASSYRQAGRGEQFF.

This clonotype showed up just a few times. The gene calls are TRBV5-8 and TRBJ2-3; D uncertain. CDR3 size: 14 residues. V dropped 5 bases and J dropped 4 bases, with 14 bases sitting between them. Germline CDR1 is SGHTS and CDR2 is YDEGEE. The CDR3 DNA follows: TGTGCCAGCAGTCCCACTCATCTTTCAGATACGCAGTATTTT. This gives the protein CASSPTHLSDTQYF.

The sample holds many counts of this clonotype. The chain recombines TRBV7-2 with TRBJ2-7; 7 bases match TRBD1. With 2 bases clipped from V and 3 bases from J, the junction kept 19 bases outside the gene matches. CDR1 and CDR2 from the germline V gene are SGHTA and FQGNSA. The CDR3 spans 19 residues. The CDR3 DNA reads as TGTGCCAGCAGCTTAACAGGTCTCTCCGGGACAGATGCACTCTACGAGCAGTACTTC. Protein: CASSLTGLSGTDALYEQYF.

This clonotype was found many times. This chain links TRBV28 with TRBJ1-3, with D maybe TRBD1 (5 bases). Germline assignment: CDR1 MDHEN and CDR2 SYDVKM. The CDR3 length is 15 residues. V dropped 2 bases and J dropped 2 bases, with 10 bases sitting between them. CDR3: CASSLGSRAGNTIYF. DNA of the CDR3: TGTGCCAGCAGTTTAGGCAGCAGGGCTGGAAACACCATATATTTT.

This clonotype was observed at least ten times. The chain employs TRBV27 and TRBJ2-1; 7 bases are a match to TRBD2. The CDR3 sequence is 15 residues long. V was pared by 2 bases and J by 10 bases, with 11 bases of the junction left unmatched. The germline CDR1 and CDR2 sequences are MNHEY and SMNVEV (reference sequence). Written as DNA, the CDR3 is TGTGCCAGCAGTTTAAGTCGTGCGGGAGTACGGGAGCAGTTCTTC. Its protein is CASSLSRAGVREQFF.